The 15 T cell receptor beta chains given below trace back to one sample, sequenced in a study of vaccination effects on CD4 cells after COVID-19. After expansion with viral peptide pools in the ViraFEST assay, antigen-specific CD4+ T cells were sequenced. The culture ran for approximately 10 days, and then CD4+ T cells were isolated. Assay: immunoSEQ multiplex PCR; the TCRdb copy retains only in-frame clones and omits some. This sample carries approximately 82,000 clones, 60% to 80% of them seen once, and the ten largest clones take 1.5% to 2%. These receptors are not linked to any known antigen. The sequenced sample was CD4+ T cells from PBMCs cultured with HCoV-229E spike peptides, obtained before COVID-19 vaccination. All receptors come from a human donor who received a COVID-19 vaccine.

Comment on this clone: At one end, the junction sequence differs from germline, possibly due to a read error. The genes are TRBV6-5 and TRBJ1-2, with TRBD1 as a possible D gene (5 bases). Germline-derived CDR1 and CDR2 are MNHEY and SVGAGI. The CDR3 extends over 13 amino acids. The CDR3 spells CASSHSPGTYYTF. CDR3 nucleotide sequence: TGTGCCAGCAGTCACTCACCCGGGACCTACTACACCTTC.

DNA for the CDR3: TGTGCCAGCAGTGCCGGAGTACCCCAGCATTTT. Its translation is CASSAGVPQHF. The genes are TRBV2 and TRBJ1-5, with D uncertain. The CDR3 spans 11 residues. The germline gives CDR1 SNHLY, CDR2 FYNNEI. V lost 4 bases to trimming and J lost 10 bases, with 8 bases between them.

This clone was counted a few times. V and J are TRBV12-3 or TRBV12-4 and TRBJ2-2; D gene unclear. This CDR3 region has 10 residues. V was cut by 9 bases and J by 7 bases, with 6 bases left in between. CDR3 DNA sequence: TGTGCCAGTTCGGTCGGGGAGCTGTTTTTT. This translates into CASSVGELFF.

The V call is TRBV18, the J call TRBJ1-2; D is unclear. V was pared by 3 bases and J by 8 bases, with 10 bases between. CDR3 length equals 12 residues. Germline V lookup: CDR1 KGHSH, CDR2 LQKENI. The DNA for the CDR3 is TGTGCCAGCTCACCCGGGGTGGGCGGCTACACCTTC. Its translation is CASSPGVGGYTF.

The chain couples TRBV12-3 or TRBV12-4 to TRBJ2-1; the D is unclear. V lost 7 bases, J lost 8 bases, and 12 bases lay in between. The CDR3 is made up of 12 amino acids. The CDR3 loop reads CASTLGVYEQFF. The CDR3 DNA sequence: TGTGCCAGCACCCTGGGTGTTTATGAGCAGTTCTTC.

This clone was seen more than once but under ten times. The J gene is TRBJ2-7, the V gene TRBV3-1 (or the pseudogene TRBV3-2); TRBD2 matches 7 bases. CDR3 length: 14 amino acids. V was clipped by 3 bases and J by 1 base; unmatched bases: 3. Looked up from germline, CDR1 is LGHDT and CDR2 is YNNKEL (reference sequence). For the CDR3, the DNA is TGTGCCAGCAGCCATTCGGGGGGTTCCTACGAGCAGTACGTC. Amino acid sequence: CASSHSGGSYEQYV.

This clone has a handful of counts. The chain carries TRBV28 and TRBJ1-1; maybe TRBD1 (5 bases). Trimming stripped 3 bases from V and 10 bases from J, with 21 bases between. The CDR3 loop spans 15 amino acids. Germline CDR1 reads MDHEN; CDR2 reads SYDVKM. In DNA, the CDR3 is TGTGCCAGCAGTTTTCCCCCATCGGGGCTAAAGGGAGCTTTCTTT. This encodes CASSFPPSGLKGAFF.

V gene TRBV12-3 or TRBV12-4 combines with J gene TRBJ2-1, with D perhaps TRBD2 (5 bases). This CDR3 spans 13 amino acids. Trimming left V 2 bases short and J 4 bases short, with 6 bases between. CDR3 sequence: CASSLRGYNEQFF. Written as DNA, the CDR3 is TGTGCCAGCAGTTTACGGGGATACAATGAGCAGTTCTTC.

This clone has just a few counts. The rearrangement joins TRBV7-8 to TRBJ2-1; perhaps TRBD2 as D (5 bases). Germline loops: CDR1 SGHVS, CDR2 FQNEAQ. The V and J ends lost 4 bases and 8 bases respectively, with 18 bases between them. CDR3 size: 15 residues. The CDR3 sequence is CASSSQSLKADEQFF. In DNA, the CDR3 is TGTGCCAGCAGCTCGCAGAGTTTAAAAGCGGATGAGCAGTTCTTC.

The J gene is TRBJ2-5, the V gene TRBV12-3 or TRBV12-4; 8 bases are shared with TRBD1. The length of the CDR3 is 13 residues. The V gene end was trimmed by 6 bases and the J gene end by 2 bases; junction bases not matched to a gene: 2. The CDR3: CASRRQGQETQYF. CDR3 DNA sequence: TGTGCCAGCAGGAGACAGGGGCAAGAGACCCAGTACTTC.

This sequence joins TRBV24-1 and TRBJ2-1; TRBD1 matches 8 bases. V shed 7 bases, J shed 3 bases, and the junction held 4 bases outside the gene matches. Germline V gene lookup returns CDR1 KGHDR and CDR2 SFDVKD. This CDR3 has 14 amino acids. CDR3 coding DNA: TGTGCCACCAGAGACAGGGGCGTCTACAATGAGCAGTTCTTC. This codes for CATRDRGVYNEQFF.

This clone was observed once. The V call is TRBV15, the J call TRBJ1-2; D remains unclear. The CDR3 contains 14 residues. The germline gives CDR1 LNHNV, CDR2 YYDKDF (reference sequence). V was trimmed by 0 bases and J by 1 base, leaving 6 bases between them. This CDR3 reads CATSRDNNNYGYTF. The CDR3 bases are TGTGCCACCAGCAGAGATAACAATAACTATGGCTACACCTTC.

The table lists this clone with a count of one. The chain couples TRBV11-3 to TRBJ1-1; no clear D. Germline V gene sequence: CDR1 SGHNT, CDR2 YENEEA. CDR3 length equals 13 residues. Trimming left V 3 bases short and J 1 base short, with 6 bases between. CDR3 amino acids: CASSFSQNTEAFF. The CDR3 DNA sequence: TGTGCCAGCAGCTTTTCACAGAACACTGAAGCTTTCTTT.

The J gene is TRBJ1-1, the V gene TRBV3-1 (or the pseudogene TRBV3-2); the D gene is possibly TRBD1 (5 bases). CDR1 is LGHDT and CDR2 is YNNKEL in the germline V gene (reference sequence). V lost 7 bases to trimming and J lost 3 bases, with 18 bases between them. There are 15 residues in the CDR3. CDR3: CASTPPRGSHTEAFF. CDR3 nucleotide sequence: TGTGCCAGCACCCCCCCCCGGGGGTCCCACACTGAAGCTTTCTTT.

The CDR3 nucleotides read TGTGCCAGCAGTCCGAACGGATTAACGGGAGATACGCAGTATTTT. Translation gives CASSPNGLTGDTQYF. The rearrangement links TRBV3-1 (or the pseudogene TRBV3-2) to TRBJ2-3; D unclear. The germline V and J ends were trimmed by 6 bases and 5 bases, with 18 bases remaining between them. The germline CDR1 and CDR2 sequences are LGHDT and YNNKEL (reference sequence). CDR3 length equals 15 residues.